The 27 T cell receptor beta chains presented below share a single source sample, sequenced in a study of neurological immune-mediated disorders. TCRdb independently ran MiXCR on the 5' RACE reads; one entry per CDR3 protein. The sample has some 32,000 distinct CDR3 sequences; approximately 15% are singletons. The sample taken for sequencing was PBMCs. These receptors originate from a man between 65 and 79 years old in good health.

The J gene is TRBJ2-1, the V gene TRBV7-8; D possibly uses TRBD1 or TRBD2 (5 bases each). Germline-derived CDR1 and CDR2 are SGHVS and FQNEAQ. The CDR3 consists of 15 residues. V lost 1 base to trimming and J lost 5 bases, with 12 bases between them. The CDR3 loop is CASSLGQGRNNEQFF. CDR3 bases: TGTGCCAGCAGCTTAGGGCAGGGACGGAACAATGAGCAGTTCTTC. Full variable domain (rest looked up from reference TRBV7-8 and TRBJ2-1): GAGVSQSPRYKVAKRGQDVALRCDPISGHVSLFWYQQALGQGPEFLTYFQNEAQLDKSGLPSDRFFAERPEGSVSTLKIQRTQQEDSAVYLCASSLGQGRNNEQFFGPGTRLTVL.

This clonotype was observed many times. V usage is TRBV2 and J usage is TRBJ2-5, with TRBD2 as a possible D gene (6 bases). Per the germline V gene, CDR1 is SNHLY and CDR2 is FYNNEI. Between the trimmed V and J ends, which lost 4 bases and 4 bases, there was a span of 16 bases. The CDR3 is 15 amino acids. The CDR3 spells CASSAAGRKGETQYF. In DNA form, the CDR3 reads TGTGCCAGCAGTGCCGCGGGGCGAAAGGGAGAGACCCAGTACTTC. Full variable domain (outside the CDR3, taken from reference TRBV2 and TRBJ2-5): EPEVTQTPSHQVTQMGQEVILRCVPISNHLYFYWYRQILGQKVEFLVSFYNNEISEKSEIFDDQFSVERPDGSNFTLKIRSTKLEDSAMYFCASSAAGRKGETQYFGPGTRLLVL.

In its sample, this clonotype was seen many times. The chain couples TRBV5-6 to TRBJ2-6, with 8 bases aligning to TRBD1. The germline V gene has CDR1 SGHDT and CDR2 YYEEEE. The CDR3 runs to 16 residues. Trimming took 4 bases from V and 7 from J; bases not matched to a gene: 10. CDR3 nucleotide sequence: TGTGCCAGCAGCCGCCGATCCGGGACAGGAGCCAACGTCCTGACTTTC. Encoded protein: CASSRRSGTGANVLTF.

This clonotype was counted ten times or more. DNA for the CDR3: TGCGCCAGCAGCTTGAGTGTCGGCGTGAACACTGAAGCTTTCTTT. Its translation: CASSLSVGVNTEAFF. V usage is TRBV5-1 and J usage is TRBJ1-1, with unresolved D. Germline V gene data show CDR1 as SGHRS and CDR2 as YFSETQ. Between the trimmed V and J ends, which lost 1 base and 0 bases, there was a span of 10 bases. The length of the CDR3 is 15 residues. Using reference TRBV5-1 and TRBJ1-1 for the parts outside the CDR3, the full variable domain is KAGVTQTPRYLIKTRGQQVTLSCSPISGHRSVSWYQQTPGQGLQFLFEYFSETQRNKGNFPGRFSGRQFSNSRSEMNVSTLELGDSALYLCASSLSVGVNTEAFFGQGTRLTVV.

Remarks on this clonotype: Since a much larger clone is just one base distant, this may be a read error. A read error is likely, as this CDR3 ends without the conserved phenylalanine or tryptophan. J is TRBJ2-3 and V is TRBV5-5; D gene ambiguous. The CDR3 runs 15 residues. The germline gives CDR1 SGHKS, CDR2 YYEKEE (reference sequence). V was trimmed by 1 base and J by 2 bases, leaving 11 bases between them. The CDR3 DNA follows: TGTGCCAGCAGCTTGAATTCACCGAACACAGATACGCAGTATATT. Residues: CASSLNSPNTDTQYI.

This clonotype was recorded at least ten times. The chain combines TRBV27 with TRBJ2-2; either TRBD1 or TRBD2 may fit D (6 bases each). The CDR3 covers 14 residues. The germline CDR1 and CDR2 sequences are MNHEY and SMNVEV (reference sequence). Trimming removed 5 bases from V and 9 bases from J, with 16 bases in between. The CDR3 loop reads CASSRGGPGRELFF. The CDR3 bases are TGTGCCAGCAGTAGAGGGGGGCCGGGCCGGGAGCTGTTTTTT.

At least ten counts were recorded for this clonotype. This chain uses TRBV7-2 with TRBJ2-2, with D perhaps matching TRBD1 or TRBD2 (5 bases each). Germline values: CDR1 SGHTA, CDR2 FQGNSA. V lost 4 bases to trimming and J lost 0 bases, with 6 bases between them. CDR3 length: 14 amino acids. CDR3 loop: CASSSGPNTGELFF. In DNA form, the CDR3 reads TGTGCCAGCAGCTCGGGGCCGAACACCGGGGAGCTGTTTTTT.

This clonotype has just a few counts. The chain carries TRBV7-9 and TRBJ2-5; 11 nucleotides align to TRBD2. The J segment lost 2 bases and the V segment lost 3 bases, leaving 8 bases of the junction unmatched. The CDR3 loop spans 17 amino acids. CDR1 is SEHNR, CDR2 FQNEAQ, per germline (reference sequence). The CDR3 reads CASSFPLAGGPQETQYF. DNA of the CDR3: TGTGCCAGCAGCTTCCCTCTAGCGGGGGGCCCGCAAGAGACCCAGTACTTC.

This clonotype was picked up many times. The chain's CDR3 is CASRDLDRGYGYTF. For the CDR3, the DNA is TGTGCCAGCCGGGACTTGGACAGGGGCTATGGCTACACCTTC. The V gene is TRBV27, the J gene TRBJ1-2; 9 nucleotides agree with TRBD1. V dropped 8 bases and J dropped 4; count of bases not matched to a gene: 8. This CDR3 has 14 amino acids. Germline V gene data show CDR1 as MNHEY and CDR2 as SMNVEV (reference sequence).

This clonotype has just one count. The conserved final phenylalanine or tryptophan is absent from the CDR3, which likely points to a read error. The DNA of the CDR3 is TGTGCCAGCAGCCCGCGCCTGACAGGTCGAGAGACCCAGTACTTA. Its protein product is CASSPRLTGRETQYL. The rearrangement joins TRBV7-2 to TRBJ2-5, with D tentatively TRBD1 (6 bases). Per the germline V gene, CDR1 is SGHTA and CDR2 is FQGNSA. The CDR3 loop spans 15 amino acids. The V end was cut by 5 bases, the J end by 4 bases, with 17 bases between.

Points on this clonotype: This may come from a read error, since a much larger clone is one base off. The rearrangement uses TRBV18 and TRBJ2-2; D is ambiguous. The CDR3 runs to 14 residues. Germline V lookup: CDR1 KGHSH, CDR2 LQKENI. Between the trimmed V and J ends, which lost 4 bases and 4 bases, there was a span of 10 bases. CDR3 DNA: TGTGCCAGCTCACGGAAGGGTGGCACCGGGGAGCTGTTTTTT. It encodes CASSRKGGTGELFF.

In its sample, this clonotype was seen many times. The chain links TRBV6-1 to TRBJ1-5; D is uncertain. V lost 4 bases to trimming and J lost 4 bases, with 8 bases between them. CDR1 is MNHNS and CDR2 is SASEGT in the germline V gene. The CDR3 consists of 13 residues. CDR3 nucleotides: TGTGCCAGCAGTGCGTATGTTAATCAGCCCCAGCATTTT. Its protein is CASSAYVNQPQHF.

Ten or more counts support this clonotype. The chain is built from TRBV29-1 and TRBJ2-2; 8 bases map to TRBD1. The CDR3 is made up of 16 amino acids. Trimming at V came to 0 bases and at J to 1 base, leaving 4 bases not matched to a gene. Germline V gene data show CDR1 as SQVTM and CDR2 as ANQGSEA. The CDR3 here is CSVEDLGTGNTGELFF. As DNA, the CDR3 is TGCAGCGTTGAAGATCTAGGGACAGGGAACACCGGGGAGCTGTTTTTT.

This clonotype was observed at least ten times. The chain recombines TRBV6-2 or TRBV6-3 with TRBJ1-1; the D is unclear. Germline values: CDR1 MNHEY, CDR2 SVGEGT. This CDR3 region has 13 residues. With 3 bases removed from V and 6 bases from J, the gap between germline ends came to 11 bases. The CDR3 bases are TGTGCCAGCAGTTATATACCGAGGGCTGAAGCTTTCTTT. It encodes CASSYIPRAEAFF.

This clonotype was detected only once. The germline gene is not matched at one end of the junction; a read error may be the cause. The J gene is TRBJ2-1, the V gene TRBV15; D call uncertain. The CDR3 is made up of 18 amino acids. CDR1 is LNHNV, CDR2 YYDKDF, per germline (reference sequence). CDR3 in DNA: TGTTCCACCAGCCCTCGCAACGCCCGACACAGTTCCTACAATGAGCAGTTCTTC. Encoded protein: CSTSPRNARHSSYNEQFF.

This clonotype was counted at least ten times. CDR3 sequence: CASSTNTPGQYGYTF. As DNA, the CDR3 is TGTGCCAGCAGCACAAACACGCCGGGACAGTATGGCTACACCTTC. J is TRBJ1-2 and V is TRBV21-1; TRBD1 was called by the table and not checked on the DNA. TRBV21-1 is tagged as a pseudogene. The CDR3 extends over 15 amino acids.

Many counts were recorded for this clonotype. The chain joins TRBV5-8 to TRBJ1-1, with 7 bases fitting TRBD1. J was trimmed by 3 bases and V by 1 base; bases with no gene match: 3. The CDR3 spans 14 residues. Germline lookup yields CDR1 SGHTS and CDR2 YDEGEE. DNA for the CDR3: TGTGCCAGCAGCTTGACAGGGGTGGACACTGAAGCTTTCTTT. Translating it yields CASSLTGVDTEAFF.

This clonotype was detected many times. The chain carries TRBV11-2 and TRBJ2-1, with TRBD1 identical over 9 bases. The CDR3 contains 14 residues. V trimming: 6 bases; J trimming: 6 bases; junction bases outside the gene matches: 6. Germline CDR1 SGHAT, CDR2 FQNNGV. Written as DNA, the CDR3 is TGTGCCAGCAGTAAGGGACAGGGTTTCAATGAGCAGTTCTTC. It yields the protein CASSKGQGFNEQFF.

J is TRBJ2-1 and V is TRBV5-1, with 7 bases fitting TRBD2. CDR3 length: 13 amino acids. Trimming removed 1 base from V and 9 bases from J; junction bases left unmatched: 4. Germline V gene sequence: CDR1 SGHRS, CDR2 YFSETQ. CDR3 sequence reads: CASSLRGGGEQFF. The DNA of the CDR3 is TGCGCCAGCAGCTTGCGCGGGGGTGGTGAGCAGTTCTTC.

This clonotype has ten or more counts. The CDR3 here is CATSDSRVQSYNEQFF. Written as DNA, the CDR3 is TGTGCCACCAGTGATTCCAGGGTCCAATCCTACAATGAGCAGTTCTTC. The V call is TRBV24-1, the J call TRBJ2-1, with D possibly TRBD1 on 5 matching bases. V lost 2 bases to trimming and J lost 1 base, with 11 bases between them. The CDR3 has 16 amino acids. Per germline, CDR1 KGHDR and CDR2 SFDVKD.

This clonotype occurred many times. The chain employs TRBV20-1 and TRBJ2-2, with TRBD1 matching 10 bases. Unmatched junction bases numbered 9, after V lost 5 bases and J lost 6 bases. The germline V gene encodes CDR1 DFQATT and CDR2 SNEGSKA (reference sequence). This CDR3 has 15 residues. This chain's CDR3 is CSADTSGTGAGELFF. Here the CDR3 DNA reads TGCAGTGCTGATACCTCCGGGACAGGGGCCGGGGAGCTGTTTTTT.

In its sample, this clonotype was seen many times. V and J are TRBV4-3 and TRBJ1-1; D call uncertain. Germline assignment: CDR1 LGHNA and CDR2 YSLEER. The CDR3 has 15 residues. The ends were cut back, 0 bases at V and 5 bases at J, with 13 bases in the middle. This chain's CDR3 is CASSQDWPRGTEAFF. CDR3 coding DNA: TGCGCCAGCAGCCAAGATTGGCCCCGGGGAACTGAAGCTTTCTTT.

This clonotype has a count of ten or more. The chain uses TRBV12-3 or TRBV12-4 and TRBJ2-7, with 8 bases that match TRBD1. The CDR3 consists of 13 residues. The J segment lost 5 bases and the V segment lost 5 bases, leaving 5 bases of the junction unmatched. CDR3 sequence: CASSRDRGHEQYF. CDR3 nucleotides: TGTGCCAGCAGTCGTGACAGGGGTCACGAGCAGTACTTC.

This clonotype was observed once. The V gene is TRBV7-6, the J gene TRBJ2-1, with 11 bases lining up with TRBD2. Per germline, CDR1 SGHVS and CDR2 FNYEAQ. V was clipped by 2 bases and J by 7 bases; unmatched bases: 10. This CDR3 contains 17 residues. As DNA, the CDR3 is TGTGCCAGCAGCTTAAGGACTAGCGGGCTCGGGGGGAATGAGCAGTTCTTC. Its protein is CASSLRTSGLGGNEQFF.

This clonotype appeared many times. The rearrangement joins TRBV12-3 or TRBV12-4 to TRBJ2-7; D not resolved. V gave up 5 bases and J gave up 3 bases, with 5 bases separating them. This CDR3 contains 11 residues. The CDR3: CASSKLYEQYF. The CDR3 nucleotides read TGTGCCAGCAGTAAACTCTACGAGCAGTACTTC.

This clonotype was seen repeatedly, ten times or more. As DNA, the CDR3 is TGTGCCAGCAGCCAAGAGTCCGCGCTTCAGTACTTC. Translating it yields CASSQESALQYF. The V call is TRBV3-1, the J call TRBJ2-4, with D unresolved. The V and J ends lost 0 bases and 11 bases respectively, with 8 bases between them. Germline lookup yields CDR1 LGHDT and CDR2 YNNKEL (reference sequence). This CDR3 region has 12 residues.

Of note for this clonotype: An end of the junction does not agree with germline; a read error may underlie this. The chain links TRBV11-3 to TRBJ2-2; D may correspond to TRBD1 or TRBD2 (5 bases each). CDR1 is SGHNT and CDR2 is YENEEA in the germline V gene. This CDR3 is 15 amino acids long. The CDR3 DNA is TGTGCCAGCAGCAGGGACCGCCTCAACACCGGGGATCTGTTTTTT. Its protein product is CASSRDRLNTGDLFF.